This T cell receptor (beta chain) was observed in a study of T cell changes during pregnancy in multiple sclerosis. The CDR3 runs to 14 residues. Germline CDR1 is SEHNR and CDR2 is FQNEAQ (reference sequence). With 4 bases clipped from V and 8 bases from J, the junction kept 7 bases outside the gene matches. Measured with immunoSEQ multiplex PCR; TCRdb has only the in-frame clones, and not every one. The table shows just under 70,000 clones, with roughly nine tenths occurring only once. The clonotype originates from a female donor with multiple sclerosis, enrolled in a pregnancy study. This chain joins TRBV7-9 and TRBJ1-2; 10 nucleotides agree with TRBD1. This material consisted of peripheral blood, taken in the second trimester of pregnancy. CDR3 nucleotide sequence: TGTGCCAGCAGCTCATCGACAGGGGGCGTCGGCTACACCTTC. It encodes CASSSSTGGVGYTF.